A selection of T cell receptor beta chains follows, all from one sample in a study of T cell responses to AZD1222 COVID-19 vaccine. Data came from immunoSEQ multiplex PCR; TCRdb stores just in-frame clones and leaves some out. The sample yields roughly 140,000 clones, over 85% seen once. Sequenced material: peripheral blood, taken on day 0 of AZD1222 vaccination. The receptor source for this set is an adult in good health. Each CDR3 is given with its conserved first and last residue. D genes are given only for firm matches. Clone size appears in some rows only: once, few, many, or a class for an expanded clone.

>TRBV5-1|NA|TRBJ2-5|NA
CASSFQGQETQYF
TGCGCCAGCAGCTTCCAGGGGCAAGAGACCCAGTACTTC
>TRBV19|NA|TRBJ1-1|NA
CASSLGLNTEAFF
TGTGCCAGTAGTTTGGGACTGAACACTGAAGCTTTCTTT
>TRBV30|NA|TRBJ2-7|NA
CAWSVVSEQYF
TGTGCCTGGAGTGTAGTAAGCGAGCAGTACTTC
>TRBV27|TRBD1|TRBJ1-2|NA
CASSTTGYLNYGYTF
TGTGCCAGCAGTACGACAGGGTATTTGAACTATGGCTACACCTTC
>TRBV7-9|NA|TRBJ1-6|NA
CASSRMTGGGGSPLHF
TGTGCCAGCAGCCGAATGACGGGGGGAGGAGGGTCACCCCTCCACTTT
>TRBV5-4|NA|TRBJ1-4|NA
CASSWSGGRGEKLFF
TGTGCCAGCAGCTGGAGCGGGGGGCGAGGGGAAAAACTGTTTTTT
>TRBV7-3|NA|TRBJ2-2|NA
CASSPRSDTGELFF
TGTGCCAGCAGCCCCAGGTCGGACACCGGGGAGCTGTTTTTT
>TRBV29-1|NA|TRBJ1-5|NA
CSVSGGDQPQHF
TGCAGCGTTTCCGGCGGGGATCAGCCCCAGCATTTT
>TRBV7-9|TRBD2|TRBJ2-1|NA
CASSSTRSSGRNEQFF
TGTGCCAGCAGCTCCACGAGGTCTAGCGGGAGAAATGAGCAGTTCTTC
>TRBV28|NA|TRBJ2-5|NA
CASSFIGGRETQYF
TGTGCCAGCAGTTTTATTGGGGGGCGGGAGACCCAGTACTTC
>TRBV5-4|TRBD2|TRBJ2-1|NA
CASTNKVGGNNEQFF
TGTGCCAGCACCAACAAGGTCGGGGGGAACAATGAGCAGTTCTTC
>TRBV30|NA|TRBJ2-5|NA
CAWSVEETQYF
TGTGCCTGGAGTGTAGAAGAGACCCAGTACTTC
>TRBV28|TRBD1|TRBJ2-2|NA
CASSLILRVYSGTGDAGELFF
TGTGCCAGCAGTTTAATCCTTCGGGTTTATTCGGGGACAGGGGACGCCGGGGAGCTGTTTTTT
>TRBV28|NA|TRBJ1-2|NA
CASSLGLYGYTF
TGTGCCAGCAGTCTCGGACTCTATGGCTACACCTTC
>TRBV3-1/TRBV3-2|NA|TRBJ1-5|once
CASSPKRPEDSHYQPQHF
TGTGCCAGCAGCCCCAAGAGGCCTGAGGACAGTCATTATCAGCCCCAGCATTTT
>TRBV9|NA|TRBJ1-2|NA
CASTHRATANYGYTF
TGTGCCAGCACCCACCGGGCCACTGCTAACTATGGCTACACCTTC
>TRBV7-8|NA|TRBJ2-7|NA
CASSFLVSGGRYEQYF
TGTGCCAGCAGCTTTCTGGTTTCAGGAGGGCGGTACGAGCAGTACTTC
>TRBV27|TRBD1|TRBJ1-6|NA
CASRTGTVNSPLHF
TGTGCCAGCAGAACCGGGACAGTGAATTCACCCCTCCACTTT
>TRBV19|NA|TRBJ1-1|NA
CASSNFGGRNTEAFF
TGTGCCAGTAGTAATTTCGGGGGGCGCAACACTGAAGCTTTCTTT
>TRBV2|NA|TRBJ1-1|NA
CASREGRLNTEAFF
TGTGCCAGCAGGGAGGGACGTCTGAACACTGAAGCTTTCTTT
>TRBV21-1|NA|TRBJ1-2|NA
CASKGKDTF
TGTGCCAGCAAGGGGAAGGATACCTTC
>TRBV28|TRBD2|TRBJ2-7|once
CASSLTGLAGGPYEQYF
TGTGCCAGCAGTTTGACTGGACTAGCGGGAGGGCCCTACGAGCAGTACTTC
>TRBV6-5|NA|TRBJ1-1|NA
CASSPSRHTEAFF
TGTGCCAGCAGTCCCTCGCGGCACACTGAAGCTTTCTTT
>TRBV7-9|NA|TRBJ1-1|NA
CASSQANTEAFF
TGTGCCAGCAGCCAGGCAAACACTGAAGCTTTCTTT
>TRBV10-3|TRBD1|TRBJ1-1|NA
CAISEPGQGYTEAFF
TGTGCCATCAGTGAGCCGGGACAGGGGTACACTGAAGCTTTCTTT
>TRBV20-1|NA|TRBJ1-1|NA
CSASLGPNTEAFF
TGCAGTGCTAGTCTGGGTCCGAACACTGAAGCTTTCTTT
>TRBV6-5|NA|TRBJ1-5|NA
CAARRFGQPQHF
TGTGCCGCCAGGAGGTTCGGTCAGCCCCAGCATTTT
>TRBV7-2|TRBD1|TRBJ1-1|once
CASSFDRGPEAFF
TGTGCCAGCAGCTTCGACAGGGGGCCTGAAGCTTTCTTT
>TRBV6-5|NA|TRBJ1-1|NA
CASRGALGRTEAFF
TGTGCCAGCAGGGGGGCCCTTGGACGTACTGAAGCTTTCTTT
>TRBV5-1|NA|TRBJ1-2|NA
CASSLEGRGYTF
TGCGCCAGCAGCTTGGAAGGGCGGGGCTACACCTTC
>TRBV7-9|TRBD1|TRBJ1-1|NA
CASSLEPGQESNTEAFF
TGTGCCAGCAGCTTGGAACCGGGACAGGAGTCGAACACTGAAGCTTTCTTT
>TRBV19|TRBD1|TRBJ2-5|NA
CASSIEAGTGFGETQYF
TGTGCCAGTAGTATAGAGGCCGGGACAGGGTTCGGGGAGACCCAGTACTTC